This passage covers 17 T cell receptor beta chains from one sample sequenced in a study of blood T cell repertoires in COVID-19. Using immunoSEQ multiplex PCR, the repertoire was profiled, and TCRdb retains in-frame clones only, with some absent. The sample has under 140,000 clones, roughly 85% seen once. Sequencing was done on a sample of peripheral blood. The receptor set was obtained from a woman older than 75 with active or convalescent COVID-19.

The gene calls are TRBV5-1 and TRBJ2-1; maybe TRBD1 (5 bases). From germline, CDR1 is SGHRS and CDR2 YFSETQ. The CDR3 runs to 14 residues. Trimming took off 0 bases at V and 10 bases at J, with 14 bases between the two ends. CDR3 amino acids: CASSLEGFTFEQFF. For the CDR3, the DNA is TGCGCCAGCAGCTTGGAGGGGTTTACATTCGAGCAGTTCTTC.

In its sample, this clone was seen a few times. The chain links TRBV12-5 to TRBJ1-5, with D perhaps TRBD1 (5 bases). The V and J ends lost 0 bases and 7 bases respectively, with 10 bases between them. The length of the CDR3 is 14 residues. Germline V gene data show CDR1 as LGHNT and CDR2 as FRNRAP. CDR3 coding DNA: TGTGCTAGTGGTTTGGTTGCAGGGCTGCAGCCCCAGCATTTT. Its translation: CASGLVAGLQPQHF.

The chain has TRBV18 and TRBJ2-7, with 7 bases matching TRBD2. V shed 6 bases, J shed 2 bases, and the junction held 7 bases outside the gene matches. Germline V lookup: CDR1 KGHSH, CDR2 LQKENI. The CDR3 loop spans 14 amino acids. In nucleotides, the CDR3 is TGTGCCAGCTCCCCCGCCAGCGGGACCTACGAGCAGTACTTC. Its translation is CASSPASGTYEQYF.

The V call is TRBV7-2, the J call TRBJ2-3; D call uncertain. V lost 4 bases and J lost 1, with 9 bases in between. CDR1 and CDR2 (germline): SGHTA, FQGNSA. This CDR3 has 14 amino acids. CDR3 nucleotides: TGTGCCAGCAGCTCACTTGCGCGCACAGATACGCAGTATTTT. Translation gives CASSSLARTDTQYF.

The table lists this clone with a few counts. The V and J genes are TRBV10-3 and TRBJ2-7; D not resolved. Per germline, CDR1 ENHRY and CDR2 SYGVKD. The CDR3 extends over 13 amino acids. V was pared by 2 bases and J by 1 base, with 6 bases between. CDR3 nucleotides: TGTGCCATCAGTGAGGGCGGATCCTACGAGCAGTACTTC. Amino acids: CAISEGGSYEQYF.

This rearrangement joins TRBV15 to TRBJ1-5; 7 bases agree with TRBD1. Trimming removed 5 bases from V and 2 bases from J; junction bases left unmatched: 3. The germline CDR1 and CDR2 sequences are LNHNV and YYDKDF (reference sequence). The CDR3 consists of 14 residues. The CDR3 protein is CATSGDRGNQPQHF. DNA of the CDR3: TGTGCCACCAGCGGCGACAGGGGCAATCAGCCCCAGCATTTT.

As for this clone: Other DNA sequences of this sample code for an identical CDR3. This chain connects TRBV5-1 to TRBJ2-7; 12 bases align to TRBD2. Looked up from germline, CDR1 is SGHRS and CDR2 is YFSETQ. V dropped 4 bases and J dropped 2; count of bases not matched to a gene: 4. This CDR3 has 15 residues. CDR3 loop: CASSPGLAGTYEQYF. The CDR3 DNA reads TGCGCCAGCAGCCCCGGACTAGCGGGAACCTACGAGCAGTACTTC.

A single count supports this clone. J is TRBJ1-1 and V is TRBV30, with D possibly TRBD1 on 5 matching bases. V was shortened by 2 bases and J by 7 bases, with 8 bases between the two germline ends. Germline V lookup: CDR1 GTSNPN, CDR2 SVGIG (reference sequence). This CDR3 comprises 11 residues. The DNA for the CDR3 is TGTGCCTGGAGTTGGGGGGGTGAAGCTTTCTTT. It codes for CAWSWGGEAFF.

V is TRBV3-1 (or the pseudogene TRBV3-2) and J is TRBJ2-7, with 10 bases that match TRBD2. V lost 2 bases, J lost 5 bases, and 3 bases stayed unmatched. The CDR3 is 14 residues long. Per germline, CDR1 LGHDT and CDR2 YNNKEL (reference sequence). Here the CDR3 DNA reads TGTGCCAGCAGCCAACTAGCGGGAGCAAACGAGCAGTACTTC. Its translation: CASSQLAGANEQYF.

The rearrangement joins TRBV5-4 to TRBJ1-2, with TRBD1 as a possible D gene (5 bases). The CDR3 covers 16 residues. Germline V gene sequence: CDR1 SGHNT, CDR2 YYREEE (reference sequence). V was clipped by 0 bases and J by 6 bases, with 18 bases between them. The CDR3 coding sequence is TGTGCCAGCAGCTTGGAAGTGGGAGGGGTCTTTGATGGCTACACCTTC. It translates to CASSLEVGGVFDGYTF.

V usage is TRBV5-1 and J usage is TRBJ2-1; a weak D match, TRBD2 (6 bases). V lost 4 bases, J lost 2 bases, and 10 bases lay in between. Germline-derived CDR1 and CDR2 are SGHRS and YFSETQ. This CDR3 is built from 14 residues. The DNA of the CDR3 is TGCGCCAGCAGCCCGACTAGTGCCTACAATGAGCAGTTCTTC. Protein: CASSPTSAYNEQFF.

This clone was counted only a few times. The chain combines TRBV11-1 with TRBJ2-1; 13 nucleotides line up with TRBD2. Unmatched junction bases numbered 4, after V lost 4 bases and J lost 7 bases. Germline CDR1 reads SGHAT; CDR2 reads FQDESV (reference sequence). The CDR3 totals 15 residues. The CDR3 here is CASSSWTSGSNEQFF. The CDR3 bases are TGTGCCAGCAGCTCCTGGACTAGCGGGAGTAATGAGCAGTTCTTC.

In its sample, this clone was seen once. The chain is built from TRBV5-4 and TRBJ2-1; TRBD2 aligns across 14 bases. The CDR3 spans 16 residues. Germline V lookup: CDR1 SGHNT, CDR2 YYREEE (reference sequence). After removal of 3 bases from V and 7 bases from J, the junction contained 6 bases not matched to a gene. The CDR3 region has the DNA TGTGCCAGCAGCTCACCGACTAGCGGGAGGGAAAATGAGCAGTTCTTC. It codes for CASSSPTSGRENEQFF.

This sequence joins TRBV3-1 (or the pseudogene TRBV3-2) and TRBJ2-3, with D tentatively TRBD2 (5 bases). This CDR3 contains 14 residues. V lost 6 bases and J 2 bases, leaving 12 bases between the germline ends. The germline CDR1 and CDR2 sequences are LGHDT and YNNKEL (reference sequence). The chain's CDR3 is CASSRSDATDTQYF. In DNA form, the CDR3 reads TGTGCCAGCAGTCGTAGCGATGCCACAGATACGCAGTATTTT.

The rearrangement links TRBV30 to TRBJ1-5; D gene uncertain. This CDR3 region has 13 residues. Trimming removed 2 bases at V and 7 bases at J, with 12 bases between. CDR1 is GTSNPN and CDR2 is SVGIG in the germline V gene (reference sequence). The CDR3 loop is CAWSYGEDQPQHF. As DNA, the CDR3 is TGTGCCTGGAGTTATGGGGAGGACCAGCCCCAGCATTTT.

The CDR3 region is CAIRGTSMGEKLFF. Written as DNA, the CDR3 is TGTGCCATCAGAGGGACATCGATGGGTGAAAAACTGTTTTTT. The gene calls are TRBV10-3 and TRBJ1-4, with D perhaps matching TRBD1 (6 bases). CDR3 length equals 14 residues. Germline values: CDR1 ENHRY, CDR2 SYGVKD. The V end lost 6 bases, the J end lost 7 bases, and 15 bases lay between the germline ends.

The count of this clone is one. The J gene is TRBJ2-3, the V gene TRBV7-9; TRBD2 might be the D (6 bases). This CDR3 has 17 residues. The V gene's germline CDR1 is SEHNR and CDR2 FQNEAQ (reference sequence). Trimming removed 7 bases at V and 1 base at J, with 21 bases between. The CDR3 DNA follows: TGTGCCAGCACTGGGGGGATTCGTCGTGGCGGCACAGATACGCAGTATTTT. It translates to CASTGGIRRGGTDTQYF.